The 3 T cell receptor beta chains listed next were all sequenced from one sample in a study of blood T cells in healthy people across ages (dated by TCRdb to 2013 to 2016). Libraries were constructed by 5' RACE. A second PCR of about 6 to 12 cycles was run with a J-beta primer mix and a sample-barcoded 5' primer. TCRdb reprocessing: public reads trimmed at Q25 with fastp, clones called with MiXCR, in-frame beta chains kept. One record per CDR3 amino acid sequence lists the most common genes and DNA. This sample lists around 1,900,000 distinct CDR3 sequences; around 42% were detected once. The ten most abundant clones make up about 23% of the sample. The source material was blood. These TCRs come from a human donor in good health.

This chain joins TRBV5-1 and TRBJ2-5; 13 bases align to TRBD2. CDR3 length equals 16 residues. The ends lost 3 bases at V and 6 bases at J; junction bases unmatched: 8. Germline V gives CDR1 SGHRS, CDR2 YFSETQ. In DNA form, the CDR3 reads TGCGCCAGCAGCTCTCGACTAGCGGGGGGCAGGAAGACCCAGTACTTC. Its protein is CASSSRLAGGRKTQYF.

The chain combines TRBV7-8 with TRBJ2-1, with 11 bases matching TRBD2. Trimming at V came to 1 base and at J to 9 bases, leaving 8 bases not matched to a gene. The length of the CDR3 is 16 residues. Germline CDR1 is SGHVS and CDR2 is FQNEAQ. The CDR3: CASSLDRLAGLSEQFF. Written as DNA, the CDR3 is TGTGCCAGCAGCTTAGACCGACTAGCGGGGTTGAGTGAGCAGTTCTTC. Full variable domain (remainder filled in from reference TRBV7-8 and TRBJ2-1): GAGVSQSPRYKVAKRGQDVALRCDPISGHVSLFWYQQALGQGPEFLTYFQNEAQLDKSGLPSDRFFAERPEGSVSTLKIQRTQQEDSAVYLCASSLDRLAGLSEQFFGPGTRLTVL.

The rearrangement links TRBV29-1 to TRBJ2-2; D unclear. This CDR3 has 12 amino acids. Trimming left V 7 bases short and J 4 bases short, with 10 bases between. The germline V gene has CDR1 SQVTM and CDR2 ANQGSEA. CDR3 protein: CSASRPTGELFF. DNA of the CDR3: TGCAGCGCCTCCCGGCCCACCGGGGAGCTGTTTTTT.